This T cell receptor (beta chain) emerged from a study of blood T cells in healthy people across ages. Looked up from germline, CDR1 is SQVTM and CDR2 is ANQGSEA. V was cut by 1 base and J by 0 bases, with 10 bases left in between. The CDR3 consists of 15 residues. A sample-barcoded 5' primer and a J-beta primer mix were used in a second PCR of about 7 to 11 cycles. A single record per CDR3 protein comes from TCRdb applying MiXCR to the 5' RACE reads. The sample holds approximately 800,000 distinct CDR3 sequences; 53% are singletons and the top ten take around 40%. Healthy Caucasian individuals from Russia aged roughly 6 to 90 were enrolled as donors. This clonotype occurred a few times. Its antigen is unidentified. Study findings and constraints: The CMV status of each donor remained undetermined, and this could have confounded shifts in expanded clonotypes.

The chain is built from TRBV29-1 and TRBJ2-1; D assignment may be TRBD1 or TRBD2 (5 bases each). Input material: blood. This TCR derives from a man aged 80 or over in good health. The DNA for the CDR3 is TGCAGCGTTGAAGGAGGGGCAGACTCCTACAATGAGCAGTTCTTC. Amino acid sequence: CSVEGGADSYNEQFF.